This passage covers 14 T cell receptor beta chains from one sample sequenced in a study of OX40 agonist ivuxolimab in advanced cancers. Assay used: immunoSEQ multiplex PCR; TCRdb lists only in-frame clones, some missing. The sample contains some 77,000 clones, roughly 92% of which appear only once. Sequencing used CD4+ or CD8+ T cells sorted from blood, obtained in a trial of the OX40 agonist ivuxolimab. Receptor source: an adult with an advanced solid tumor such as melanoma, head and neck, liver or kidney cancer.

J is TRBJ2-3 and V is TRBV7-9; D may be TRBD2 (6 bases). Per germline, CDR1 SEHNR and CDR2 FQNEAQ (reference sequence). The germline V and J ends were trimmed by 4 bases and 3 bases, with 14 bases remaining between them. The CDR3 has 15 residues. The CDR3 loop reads CASSSRGRETDTQYF. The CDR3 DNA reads TGTGCCAGCAGCTCCAGAGGACGGGAGACAGATACGCAGTATTTT.

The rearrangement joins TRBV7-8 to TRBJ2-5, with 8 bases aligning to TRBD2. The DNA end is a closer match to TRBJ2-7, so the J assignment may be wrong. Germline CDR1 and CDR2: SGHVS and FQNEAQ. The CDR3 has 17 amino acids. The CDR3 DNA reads TGTGCCAGCAGCTTAGAGCGCGGAGCGGGAGAGGGATACGAGCAGTACTTC. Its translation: CASSLERGAGEGYEQYF.

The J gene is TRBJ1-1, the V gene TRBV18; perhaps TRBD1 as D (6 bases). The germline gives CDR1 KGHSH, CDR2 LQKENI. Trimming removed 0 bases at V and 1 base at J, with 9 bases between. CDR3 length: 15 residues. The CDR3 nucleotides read TGTGCCAGCTCACCACCCAGGACAGCGAACACTGAAGCTTTCTTT. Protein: CASSPPRTANTEAFF.

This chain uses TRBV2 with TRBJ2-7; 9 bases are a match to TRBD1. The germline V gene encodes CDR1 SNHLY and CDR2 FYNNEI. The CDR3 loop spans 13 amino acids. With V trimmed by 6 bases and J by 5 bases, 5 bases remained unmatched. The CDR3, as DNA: TGTGCCAGCAGGAGGACAGGGGACCACGAGCAGTACTTC. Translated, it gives CASRRTGDHEQYF.

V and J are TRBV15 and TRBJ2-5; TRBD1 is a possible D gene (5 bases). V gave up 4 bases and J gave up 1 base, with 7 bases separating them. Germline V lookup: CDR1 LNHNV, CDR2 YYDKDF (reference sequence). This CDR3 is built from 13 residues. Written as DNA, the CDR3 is TGTGCCACCAGCAAGGACACCCAAGAGACCCAGTACTTC. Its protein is CATSKDTQETQYF. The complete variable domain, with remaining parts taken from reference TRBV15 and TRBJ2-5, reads DAMVIQNPRYQVTQFGKPVTLSCSQTLNHNVMYWYQQKSSQAPKLLFHYYDKDFNNEADTPDNFQSRRPNTSFCFLDIRSPGLGDTAMYLCATSKDTQETQYFGPGTRLLVL.

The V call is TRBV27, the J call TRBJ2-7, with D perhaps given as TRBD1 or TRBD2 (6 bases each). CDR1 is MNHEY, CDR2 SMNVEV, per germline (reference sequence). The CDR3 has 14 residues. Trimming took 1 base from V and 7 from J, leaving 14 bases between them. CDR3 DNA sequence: TGTGCCAGCAGTTTATATGGGGGGCAAAGGGAGCAGTACTTC. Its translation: CASSLYGGQREQYF.

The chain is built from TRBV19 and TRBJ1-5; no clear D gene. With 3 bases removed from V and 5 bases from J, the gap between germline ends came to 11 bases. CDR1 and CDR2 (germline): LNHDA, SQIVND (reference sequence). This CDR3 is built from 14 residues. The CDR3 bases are TGTGCCAGTAGTATCTACGGTCCCGATCAGCCCCAGCATTTT. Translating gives CASSIYGPDQPQHF.

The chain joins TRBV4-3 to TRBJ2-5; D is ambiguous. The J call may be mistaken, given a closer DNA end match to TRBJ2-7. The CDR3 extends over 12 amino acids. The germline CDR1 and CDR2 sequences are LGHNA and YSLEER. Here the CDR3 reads CASSQERYEQYF. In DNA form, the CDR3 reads TGCGCCAGCAGCCAAGAAAGGTACGAGCAGTACTTC.

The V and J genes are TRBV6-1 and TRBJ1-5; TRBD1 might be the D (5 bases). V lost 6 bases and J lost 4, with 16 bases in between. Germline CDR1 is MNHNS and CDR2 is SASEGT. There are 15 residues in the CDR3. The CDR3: CASRGDRAPNQPQHF. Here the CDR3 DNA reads TGTGCCAGCAGGGGGGACCGGGCCCCGAATCAGCCCCAGCATTTT.

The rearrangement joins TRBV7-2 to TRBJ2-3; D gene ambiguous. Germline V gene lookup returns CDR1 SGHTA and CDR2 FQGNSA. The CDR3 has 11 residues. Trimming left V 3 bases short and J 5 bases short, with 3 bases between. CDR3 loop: CASSFRDTQYF. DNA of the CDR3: TGTGCCAGCAGCTTCAGAGATACGCAGTATTTT.

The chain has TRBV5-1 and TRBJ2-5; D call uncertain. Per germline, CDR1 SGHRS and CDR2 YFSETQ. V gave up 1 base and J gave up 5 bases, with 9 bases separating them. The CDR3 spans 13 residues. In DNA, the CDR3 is TGCGCCAGCAGCTTGTGGGGTCGGGAGACCCAGTACTTC. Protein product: CASSLWGRETQYF.

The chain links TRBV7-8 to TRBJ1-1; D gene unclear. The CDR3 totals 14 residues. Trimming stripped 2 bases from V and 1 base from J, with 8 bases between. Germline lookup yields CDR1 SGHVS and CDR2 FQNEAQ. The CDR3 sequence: CASSLLAGNTEAFF. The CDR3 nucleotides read TGTGCCAGCAGCTTACTGGCAGGGAACACTGAAGCTTTCTTT. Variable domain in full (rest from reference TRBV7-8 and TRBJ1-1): GAGVSQSPRYKVAKRGQDVALRCDPISGHVSLFWYQQALGQGPEFLTYFQNEAQLDKSGLPSDRFFAERPEGSVSTLKIQRTQQEDSAVYLCASSLLAGNTEAFFGQGTRLTVV.

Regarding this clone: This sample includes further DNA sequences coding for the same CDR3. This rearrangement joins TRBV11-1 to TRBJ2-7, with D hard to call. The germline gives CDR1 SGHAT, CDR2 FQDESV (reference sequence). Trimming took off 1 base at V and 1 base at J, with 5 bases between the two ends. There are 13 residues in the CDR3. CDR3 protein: CASSLDRSYEQYF. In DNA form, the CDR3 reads TGTGCCAGCAGCTTAGACCGGTCCTACGAGCAGTACTTC. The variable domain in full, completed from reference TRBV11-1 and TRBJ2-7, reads EAEVAQSPRYKITEKSQAVAFWCDPISGHATLYWYRQILGQGPELLVQFQDESVVDDSQLPKDRFSAERLKGVDSTLKIQPAELGDSAMYLCASSLDRSYEQYFGPGTRLTVT.

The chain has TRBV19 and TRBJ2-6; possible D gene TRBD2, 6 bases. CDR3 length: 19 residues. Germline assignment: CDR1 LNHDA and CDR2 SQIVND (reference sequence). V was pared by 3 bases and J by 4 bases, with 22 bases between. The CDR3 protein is CASSMTLGGLFSGANVLTF. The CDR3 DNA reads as TGTGCCAGTAGTATGACCTTGGGGGGTCTTTTCTCCGGGGCCAACGTCCTGACTTTC. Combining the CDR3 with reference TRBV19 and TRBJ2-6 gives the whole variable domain DGGITQSPKYLFRKEGQNVTLSCEQNLNHDAMYWYRQDPGQGLRLIYYSQIVNDFQKGDIAEGYSVSREKKESFPLTVTSAQKNPTAFYLCASSMTLGGLFSGANVLTFGAGSRLTVL.